Detailed here is one T cell receptor beta chain. Per the original methods: Nucleated cell counts were estimated from reference gene primer amplification. Assay: immunoSEQ multiplex PCR; the TCRdb copy retains only in-frame clones and omits some. V, J and clone size are those of that table, while D and trimming were read from the DNA. The table includes approximately 120,000 clones, about 81% detected once. From germline, CDR1 is GTSNPN and CDR2 SVGIG (reference sequence). V lost 1 base, J lost 4 bases, and 7 bases lay in between. This CDR3 region has 13 residues. The data stem from a study of blood T cell repertoires in COVID-19. Study as a whole: PBMCs, B-cell-depleted T cells, or T cells provided the cDNA or gDNA that made up the material.

Sequencing input: peripheral blood. The sequence came from a woman aged 45-65 years with acute or convalescent COVID-19. V usage is TRBV30 and J usage is TRBJ2-2; D not certain. The CDR3 reads CAWSDQITGELFF. In DNA, the CDR3 is TGTGCCTGGAGTGATCAAATCACCGGGGAGCTGTTTTTT.